The 24 T cell receptor beta chains presented below share a single source sample, sequenced in a study of T cell responses to AZD1222 COVID-19 vaccine. Clones were sequenced by immunoSEQ multiplex PCR, and TCRdb holds only the in-frame ones, with some missing. The sample has more than 150,000 clones; 87% are singletons. Sequenced material: peripheral blood, taken on day 0 of MenACWY control vaccination. The source is an adult in good health.

The chain links TRBV18 to TRBJ1-6, with a possible D match to TRBD1 (6 bases). The CDR3 loop spans 16 amino acids. The V gene lost 0 bases and the J gene lost 9 bases, with 15 bases spanning the gap. Looked up from germline, CDR1 is KGHSH and CDR2 is LQKENI. CDR3 DNA sequence: TGTGCCAGCTCACCACCGGGGGGGGACAATAGTTCACCCCTCCACTTT. Protein sequence: CASSPPGGDNSSPLHF.

CDR3 region: CASSQGDRERYEKLFF. DNA for the CDR3: TGCGCCAGCAGCCAAGGAGACAGGGAACGTTATGAAAAACTGTTTTTT. The chain couples TRBV4-1 to TRBJ1-4, with TRBD1 matching 7 bases. The CDR3 length is 16 residues. CDR1 is MGHRA, CDR2 YSYEKL, per germline. J gave up 6 bases and V 1 base, and 8 bases lay outside the gene matches.

The chain couples TRBV27 to TRBJ2-7; TRBD1 aligns across 7 bases. The CDR3 loop spans 12 amino acids. CDR1 MNHEY and CDR2 SMNVEV come from the germline V gene (reference sequence). Losses at the gene ends were 5 bases for V and 7 bases for J; bases not matched to a gene: 5. CDR3 sequence: CASSRQGGEQYF. Here the CDR3 DNA reads TGTGCCAGCAGTCGACAGGGTGGAGAGCAGTACTTC.

The gene calls are TRBV19 and TRBJ2-1; D could derive from TRBD1 or TRBD2 (5 bases each). This CDR3 contains 14 residues. V lost 6 bases and J 5 bases, leaving 14 bases between the germline ends. Germline CDR1 is LNHDA and CDR2 is SQIVND (reference sequence). Written as DNA, the CDR3 is TGTGCCAGTAGCGATCCGGGACGGAACAATGAGCAGTTCTTC. This codes for CASSDPGRNNEQFF.

The chain uses TRBV27 and TRBJ2-7; D possibly matches TRBD1 or TRBD2 (5 bases each). V shed 2 bases and J shed 3 bases, with 14 bases lying between them. The CDR3 sequence is 15 residues long. Germline assignment: CDR1 MNHEY and CDR2 SMNVEV (reference sequence). The CDR3 DNA sequence: TGTGCCAGCAGTTTAGCGTTGGGGGATGTCTACGAGCAGTACTTC. It encodes CASSLALGDVYEQYF.

The chain is built from TRBV30 and TRBJ1-1, with D unresolved. The V end was cut by 7 bases, the J end by 2 bases, with 14 bases between. Germline V gene data show CDR1 as GTSNPN and CDR2 as SVGIG (reference sequence). CDR3 length: 13 amino acids. The CDR3 DNA is TGTGCCTTTAGCCTGGGTGGAAACACTGAAGCTTTCTTT. Translation: CAFSLGGNTEAFF.

The V gene is TRBV28, the J gene TRBJ2-7; TRBD1 aligns across 7 bases. Germline V CDR1 and CDR2: MDHEN, SYDVKM. This CDR3 has 13 amino acids. J lost 3 bases, V lost 7 bases, and 6 bases had no gene match. CDR3 bases: TGTGCCAGCACAGGGACAGTAGGCTACGAGCAGTACTTC. Its protein product is CASTGTVGYEQYF.

This chain connects TRBV7-3 to TRBJ2-1; D is perhaps TRBD1 or TRBD2 (5 bases each). V dropped 5 bases and J dropped 0 bases, with 14 bases sitting between them. Germline V gives CDR1 SGHTA, CDR2 FQGTGA. CDR3 length: 16 residues. CDR3 sequence (DNA): TGTGCCAGCAGCCATATGGGGGTTAGCTCCTACAATGAGCAGTTCTTC. Its protein product is CASSHMGVSSYNEQFF.

The V call is TRBV7-6, the J call TRBJ2-2; 9 bases agree with TRBD2. There are 15 residues in the CDR3. The germline gives CDR1 SGHVS, CDR2 FNYEAQ. The J segment lost 2 bases and the V segment lost 5 bases, leaving 3 bases of the junction unmatched. CDR3 residues: CASSERGANTGELFF. CDR3 in DNA: TGTGCCAGCAGCGAGCGGGGGGCCAACACCGGGGAGCTGTTTTTT.

The chain combines TRBV28 with TRBJ2-7; possibly TRBD2 for D (6 bases). V lost 5 bases and J lost 0, with 8 bases in between. The germline CDR1 and CDR2 sequences are MDHEN and SYDVKM. CDR3 size: 13 residues. This CDR3 reads CASSMTSSYEQYF. DNA for the CDR3: TGTGCCAGCAGTATGACTAGCTCCTACGAGCAGTACTTC.

The V and J genes are TRBV6-2 or TRBV6-3 and TRBJ1-5, with TRBD1 as a possible D gene (5 bases). This CDR3 is built from 17 residues. Trimming removed 5 bases at V and 3 bases at J, with 20 bases between. In germline, CDR1 is MNHEY, CDR2 SVGEGT. The DNA for the CDR3 is TGTGCCAGCAGTCTGACAGACCTTTTAAGCTACAATCAGCCCCAGCATTTT. This translates into CASSLTDLLSYNQPQHF.

The V gene is TRBV12-2, the J gene TRBJ2-3. TRBV12-2 is a recognized pseudogene. There are 13 residues in the CDR3. As DNA, the CDR3 is TGTGCAAGTCGCTTTAGGGTAGCAGATACGCAGTATTTT. This translates into CASRFRVADTQYF.

This clone was observed a single time. The V and J genes are TRBV24-1 and TRBJ2-2; 10 bases are a match to TRBD1. Trimming at V came to 0 bases and at J to 5 bases, leaving 2 bases not matched to a gene. Germline values: CDR1 KGHDR, CDR2 SFDVKD. The CDR3 is 16 amino acids. CDR3 in amino acids: CATSDLQGQGTGELFF. Here the CDR3 DNA reads TGTGCCACCAGTGATTTGCAGGGACAGGGGACCGGGGAGCTGTTTTTT.

The V call is TRBV27, the J call TRBJ2-3; no clear D gene. Deletions cut 8 bases from V and 5 bases from J, with 8 bases between. This CDR3 is built from 11 residues. Germline CDR1 MNHEY, CDR2 SMNVEV (reference sequence). The CDR3 coding sequence is TGTGCCAGCCTCTCCGGAGATACGCAGTATTTT. As protein: CASLSGDTQYF.

V gene TRBV4-2 combines with J gene TRBJ1-1; 7 nucleotides match TRBD1. CDR1 LGHNA and CDR2 YNFKEQ come from the germline V gene. With V trimmed by 1 base and J by 8 bases, 16 bases remained unmatched. CDR3 length equals 17 residues. The CDR3 protein is CASSQAHFLRTGAEAFF. The CDR3 DNA reads as TGTGCCAGCAGCCAAGCCCATTTCCTTAGAACAGGGGCGGAAGCTTTCTTT.

The chain joins TRBV5-6 to TRBJ2-1; no firm D call. The germline V gene encodes CDR1 SGHDT and CDR2 YYEEEE. The CDR3 spans 14 residues. The V gene lost 1 base and the J gene lost 6 bases, with 11 bases spanning the gap. The CDR3 here is CASSLIGVVNEQFF. CDR3 nucleotides: TGTGCCAGCAGCTTGATTGGGGTAGTCAATGAGCAGTTCTTC.

The rearrangement joins TRBV20-1 to TRBJ1-2; D call uncertain. Germline lookup yields CDR1 DFQATT and CDR2 SNEGSKA (reference sequence). The CDR3 is made up of 11 amino acids. V lost 3 bases and J 8 bases, leaving 10 bases between the germline ends. CDR3 in DNA: TGCAGTGCTAGGGAGCGGTTGGGCTACACCTTC. This sequence encodes CSARERLGYTF.

The rearrangement joins TRBV3-1 (or the pseudogene TRBV3-2) to TRBJ1-2; D call uncertain. The V end lost 1 base, the J end lost 4 bases, and 7 bases lay between the germline ends. Germline CDR1 and CDR2: LGHDT and YNNKEL (reference sequence). The CDR3 length is 13 residues. The CDR3: CASSQGAGYGYTF. The CDR3 DNA reads as TGTGCCAGCAGCCAAGGGGCGGGCTATGGCTACACCTTC.

The V call is TRBV5-8, the J call TRBJ2-7; the D is unclear. V was pared by 0 bases and J by 1 base, with 5 bases between. The V gene's germline CDR1 is SGHTS and CDR2 YDEGEE. The CDR3 has 13 amino acids. DNA for the CDR3: TGTGCCAGCAGCTTGGTAGGATCCTACGAGCAGTACTTC. Translation gives CASSLVGSYEQYF.

The rearrangement joins TRBV2 to TRBJ2-1; a possible D gene is TRBD2 (6 bases). V was pared by 6 bases and J by 6 bases, with 21 bases between. The germline V gene has CDR1 SNHLY and CDR2 FYNNEI. CDR3 length equals 16 residues. The CDR3 loop is CASSPPAGSRGNEQFF. The CDR3 coding sequence is TGTGCCAGCAGCCCCCCGGCGGGGAGTCGTGGCAATGAGCAGTTCTTC. The full variable domain, rest sourced from reference TRBV2 and TRBJ2-1, is EPEVTQTPSHQVTQMGQEVILRCVPISNHLYFYWYRQILGQKVEFLVSFYNNEISEKSEIFDDQFSVERPDGSNFTLKIRSTKLEDSAMYFCASSPPAGSRGNEQFFGPGTRLTVL.

The chain combines TRBV18 with TRBJ1-2; TRBD1 matches at 7 bases. The CDR3 totals 13 residues. The ends lost 1 base at V and 6 bases at J; junction bases unmatched: 2. Germline V gives CDR1 KGHSH, CDR2 LQKENI. The CDR3 protein is CASSPQGANGYTF. The CDR3 DNA is TGTGCCAGCTCACCACAGGGGGCCAATGGCTACACCTTC.

CDR3 loop: CAWTRQGVETQYF. As DNA, the CDR3 is TGTGCCTGGACCAGACAGGGGGTAGAGACCCAGTACTTC. The gene calls are TRBV30 and TRBJ2-5; 9 positions match TRBD1. V was clipped by 4 bases and J by 4 bases; unmatched bases: 4. The germline CDR1 and CDR2 sequences are GTSNPN and SVGIG (reference sequence). CDR3 size: 13 residues. Combining the CDR3 with reference TRBV30 and TRBJ2-5 gives the whole variable domain SQTIHQWPATLVQPVGSPLSLECTVEGTSNPNLYWYRQAAGRGLQLLFYSVGIGQISSEVPQNLSASRPQDRQFILSSKKLLLSDSGFYLCAWTRQGVETQYFGPGTRLLVL.

The CDR3 DNA reads TGTGCCAGCAGTTTCCCCGAACCGGGACAGAGTAATTCACCCCTCCACTTT. Translating it yields CASSFPEPGQSNSPLHF. V and J are TRBV28 and TRBJ1-6; TRBD1 agrees at 7 bases. After removal of 3 bases from V and 6 bases from J, the junction contained 11 bases not matched to a gene. The CDR3 is 17 amino acids. Germline assignment: CDR1 MDHEN and CDR2 SYDVKM.

The V call is TRBV2, the J call TRBJ2-3, with D perhaps TRBD2 (6 bases). CDR3 size: 13 residues. V was clipped by 8 bases and J by 6 bases, with 15 bases between them. Germline CDR1 is SNHLY and CDR2 is FYNNEI. The chain's CDR3 is CASVGGMRDTQYF. The CDR3 DNA reads as TGTGCCAGCGTCGGCGGGATGAGGGATACGCAGTATTTT.